The clone carrying this T cell receptor beta chain was seen more than once but under ten times. How the authors handled the data: Estimation of nucleated cell counts was performed using reference gene primer amplification. The protocol was immunoSEQ multiplex PCR, while the TCRdb copy is restricted to in-frame clones and leaves out a portion. V, J and clone size derive from that table, while D and trimming were established from the DNA sequence. The table includes 150,000 to 200,000 clones, roughly 86% detected once. The sample originates from a study of blood T cell repertoires in COVID-19. Background on the study: Both acute and convalescent COVID-19 samples were obtained from the United States, Italy and Spain. Nucleic acid was either cDNA or gDNA, and it came from T cells, B-cell-depleted T cells, or PBMCs.

Germline CDR1 is LGHNA and CDR2 is YSLEER. The CDR3 covers 15 residues. The junction had 5 bases not matched to a gene; V was cut back by 5 bases and J by 4 bases. Sequenced material: peripheral blood. The rearrangement uses TRBV4-3 and TRBJ2-3, with 11 bases identical to TRBD2. This TCR derives from a woman in her fifties or sixties with acute or convalescent COVID-19. The CDR3 DNA sequence: TGCGCCAGCAGCTTACTAGCGGGAGTTTCAGATACGCAGTATTTT. Translating gives CASSLLAGVSDTQYF.